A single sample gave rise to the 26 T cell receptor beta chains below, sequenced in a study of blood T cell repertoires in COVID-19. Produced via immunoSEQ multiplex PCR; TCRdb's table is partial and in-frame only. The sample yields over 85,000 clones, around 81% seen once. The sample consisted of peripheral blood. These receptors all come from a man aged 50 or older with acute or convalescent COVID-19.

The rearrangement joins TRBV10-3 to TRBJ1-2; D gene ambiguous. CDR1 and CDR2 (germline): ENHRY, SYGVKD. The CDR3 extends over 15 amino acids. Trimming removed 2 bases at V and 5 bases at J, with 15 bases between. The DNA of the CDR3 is TGTGCCATCAGTGAGGGGGAGAGGTTAGGGTATGGCTACACCTTC. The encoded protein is CAISEGERLGYGYTF.

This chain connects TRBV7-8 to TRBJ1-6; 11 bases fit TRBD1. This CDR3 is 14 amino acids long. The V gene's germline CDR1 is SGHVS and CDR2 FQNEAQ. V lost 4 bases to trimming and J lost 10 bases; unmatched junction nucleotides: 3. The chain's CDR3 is CASSSGQGESPLHF. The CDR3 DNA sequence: TGTGCCAGCAGCTCGGGACAGGGGGAATCACCCCTCCACTTT.

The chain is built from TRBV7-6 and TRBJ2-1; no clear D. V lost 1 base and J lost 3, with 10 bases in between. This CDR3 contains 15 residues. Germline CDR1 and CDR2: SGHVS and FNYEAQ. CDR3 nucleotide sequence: TGTGCCAGCAGCTTAGGGGCGTCCAGCTACAATGAGCAGTTCTTC. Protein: CASSLGASSYNEQFF.

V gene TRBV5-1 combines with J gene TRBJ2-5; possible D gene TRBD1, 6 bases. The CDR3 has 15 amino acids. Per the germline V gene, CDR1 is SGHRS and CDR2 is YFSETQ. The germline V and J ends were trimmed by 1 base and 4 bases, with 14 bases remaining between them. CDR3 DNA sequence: TGCGCCAGCAGCTTGTCAGGTTACAGGGCAGAGACCCAGTACTTC. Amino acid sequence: CASSLSGYRAETQYF.

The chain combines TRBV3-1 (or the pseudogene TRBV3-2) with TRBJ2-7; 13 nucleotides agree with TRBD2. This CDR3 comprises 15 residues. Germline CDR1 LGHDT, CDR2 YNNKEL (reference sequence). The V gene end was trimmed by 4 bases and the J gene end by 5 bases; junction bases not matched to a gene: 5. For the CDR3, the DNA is TGTGCCAGCAGCCCCGGGACTAGCGGGGATCACGAGCAGTACTTC. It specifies CASSPGTSGDHEQYF.

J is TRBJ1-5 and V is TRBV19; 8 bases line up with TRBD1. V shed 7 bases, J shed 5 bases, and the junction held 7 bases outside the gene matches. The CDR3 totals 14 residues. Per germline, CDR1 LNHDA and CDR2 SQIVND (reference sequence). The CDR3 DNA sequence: TGTGCCAGTACCTTTGTGGGACAGGATCAGCCCCAGCATTTT. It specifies CASTFVGQDQPQHF.

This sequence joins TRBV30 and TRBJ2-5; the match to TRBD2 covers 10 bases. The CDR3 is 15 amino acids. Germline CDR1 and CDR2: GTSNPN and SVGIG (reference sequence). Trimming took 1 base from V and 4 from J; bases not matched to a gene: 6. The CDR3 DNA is TGTGCCTGGAGTGATGGTCTAGCGGGAGTAGAGACCCAGTACTTC. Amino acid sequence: CAWSDGLAGVETQYF.

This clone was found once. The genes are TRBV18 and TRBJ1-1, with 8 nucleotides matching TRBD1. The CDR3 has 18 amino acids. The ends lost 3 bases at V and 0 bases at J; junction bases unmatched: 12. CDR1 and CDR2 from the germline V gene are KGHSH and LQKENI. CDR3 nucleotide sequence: TGTGCCAGCTCACCGGGATCCGGGACAGGAGACATGAACACTGAAGCTTTCTTT. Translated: CASSPGSGTGDMNTEAFF.

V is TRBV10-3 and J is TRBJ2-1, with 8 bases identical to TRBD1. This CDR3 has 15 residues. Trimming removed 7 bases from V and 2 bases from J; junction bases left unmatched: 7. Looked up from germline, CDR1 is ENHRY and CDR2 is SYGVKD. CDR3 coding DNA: TGTGCCATCAACGGGGGACAGGATACCTACAATGAGCAGTTCTTC. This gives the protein CAINGGQDTYNEQFF.

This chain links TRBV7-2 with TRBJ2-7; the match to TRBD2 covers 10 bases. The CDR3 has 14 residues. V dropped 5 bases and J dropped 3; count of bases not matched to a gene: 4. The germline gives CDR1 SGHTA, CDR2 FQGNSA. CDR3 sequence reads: CASSTSGGGYEQYF. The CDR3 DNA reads TGTGCCAGCAGCACAAGCGGGGGGGGCTACGAGCAGTACTTC. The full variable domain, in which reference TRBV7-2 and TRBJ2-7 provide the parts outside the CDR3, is GAGVSQSPSNKVTEKGKDVELRCDPISGHTALYWYRQSLGQGLEFLIYFQGNSAPDKSGLPSDRFSAERTGGSVSTLTIQRTQQEDSAVYLCASSTSGGGYEQYFGPGTRLTVT.

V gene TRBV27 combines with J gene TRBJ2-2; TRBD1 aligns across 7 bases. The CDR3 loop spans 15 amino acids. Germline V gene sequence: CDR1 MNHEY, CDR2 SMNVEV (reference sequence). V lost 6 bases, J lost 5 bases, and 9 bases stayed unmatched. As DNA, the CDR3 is TGTGCCAGCAGGGGTGCCGACAGGGTAACCGGGGAGCTGTTTTTT. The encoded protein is CASRGADRVTGELFF.

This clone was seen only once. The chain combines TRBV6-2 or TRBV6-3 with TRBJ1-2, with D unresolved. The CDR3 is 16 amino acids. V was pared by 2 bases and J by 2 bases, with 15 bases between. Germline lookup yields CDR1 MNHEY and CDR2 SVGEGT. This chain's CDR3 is CASSYGGSITNYGYTF. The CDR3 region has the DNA TGTGCCAGCAGTTACGGAGGCAGCATAACGAACTATGGCTACACCTTC.

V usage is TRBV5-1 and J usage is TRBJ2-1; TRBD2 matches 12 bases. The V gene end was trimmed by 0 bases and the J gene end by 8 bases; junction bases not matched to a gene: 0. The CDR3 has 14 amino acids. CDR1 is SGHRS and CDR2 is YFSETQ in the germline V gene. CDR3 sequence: CASSLGLAGDEQFF. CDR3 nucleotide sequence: TGCGCCAGCAGCTTGGGACTAGCGGGAGATGAGCAGTTCTTC.

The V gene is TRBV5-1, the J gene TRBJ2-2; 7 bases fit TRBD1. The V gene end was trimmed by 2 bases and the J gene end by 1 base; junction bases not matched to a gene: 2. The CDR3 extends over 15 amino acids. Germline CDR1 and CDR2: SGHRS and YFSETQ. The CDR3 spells CASSLGGVNTGELFF. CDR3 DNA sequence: TGCGCCAGCAGCTTAGGGGGCGTGAACACCGGGGAGCTGTTTTTT.

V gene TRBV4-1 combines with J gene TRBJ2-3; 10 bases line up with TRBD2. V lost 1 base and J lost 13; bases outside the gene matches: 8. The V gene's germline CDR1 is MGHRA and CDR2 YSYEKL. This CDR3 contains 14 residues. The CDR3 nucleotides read TGCGCCAGCAGCCAAGTACAGGATGGGACTAGCGAGTATTTT. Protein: CASSQVQDGTSEYF.

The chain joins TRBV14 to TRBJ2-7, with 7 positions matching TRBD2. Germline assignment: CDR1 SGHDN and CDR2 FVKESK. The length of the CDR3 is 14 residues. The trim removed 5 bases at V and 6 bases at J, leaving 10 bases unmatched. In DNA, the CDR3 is TGTGCCAGCAGCTCCCAGCGGGGACCTTCCGAGCAGTACTTC. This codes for CASSSQRGPSEQYF.

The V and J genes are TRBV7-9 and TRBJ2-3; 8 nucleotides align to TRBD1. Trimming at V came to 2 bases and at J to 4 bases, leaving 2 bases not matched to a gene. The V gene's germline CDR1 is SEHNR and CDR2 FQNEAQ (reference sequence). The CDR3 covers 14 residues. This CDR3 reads CASSLRQGPDTQYF. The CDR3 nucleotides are TGTGCCAGCAGCTTAAGACAGGGGCCAGATACGCAGTATTTT.

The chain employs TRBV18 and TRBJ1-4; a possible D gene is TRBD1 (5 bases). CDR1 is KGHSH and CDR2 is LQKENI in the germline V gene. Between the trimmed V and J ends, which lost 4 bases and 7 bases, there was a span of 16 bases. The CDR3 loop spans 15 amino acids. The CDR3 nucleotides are TGTGCCAGCTCACGGGATTCGGGGGGATCTGAAAAACTGTTTTTT. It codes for CASSRDSGGSEKLFF. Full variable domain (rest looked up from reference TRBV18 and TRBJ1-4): NAGVMQNPRHLVRRRGQEARLRCSPMKGHSHVYWYRQLPEEGLKFMVYLQKENIIDESGMPKERFSAEFPKEGPSILRIQQVVRGDSAAYFCASSRDSGGSEKLFFGSGTQLSVL.

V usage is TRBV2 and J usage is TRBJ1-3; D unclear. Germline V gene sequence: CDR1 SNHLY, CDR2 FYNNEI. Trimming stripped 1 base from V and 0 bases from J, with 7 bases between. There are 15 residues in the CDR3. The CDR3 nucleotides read TGTGCCAGCAGTGAAGTTCCGGGCTCTGGAAACACCATATATTTT. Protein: CASSEVPGSGNTIYF. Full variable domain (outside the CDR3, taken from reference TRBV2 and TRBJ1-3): EPEVTQTPSHQVTQMGQEVILRCVPISNHLYFYWYRQILGQKVEFLVSFYNNEISEKSEIFDDQFSVERPDGSNFTLKIRSTKLEDSAMYFCASSEVPGSGNTIYFGEGSWLTVV.

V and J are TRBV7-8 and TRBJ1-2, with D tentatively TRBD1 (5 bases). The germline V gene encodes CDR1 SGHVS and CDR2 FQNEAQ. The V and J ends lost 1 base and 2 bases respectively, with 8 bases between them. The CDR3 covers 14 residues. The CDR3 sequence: CASSLEGLNYGYTF. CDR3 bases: TGTGCCAGCAGCTTAGAGGGACTCAACTATGGCTACACCTTC.

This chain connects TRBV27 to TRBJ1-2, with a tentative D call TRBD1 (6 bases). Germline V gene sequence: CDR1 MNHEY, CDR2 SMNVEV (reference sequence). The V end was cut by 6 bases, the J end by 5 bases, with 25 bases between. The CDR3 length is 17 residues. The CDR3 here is CASRQQSGAGDLYGYTF. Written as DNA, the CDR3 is TGTGCCAGCAGACAGCAATCCGGGGCAGGGGACCTATATGGCTACACCTTC.

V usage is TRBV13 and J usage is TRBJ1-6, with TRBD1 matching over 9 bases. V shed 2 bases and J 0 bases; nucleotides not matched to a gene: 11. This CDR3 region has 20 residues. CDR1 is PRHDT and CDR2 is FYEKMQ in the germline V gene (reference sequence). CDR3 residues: CASSLQTGGERSSYNSPLHF. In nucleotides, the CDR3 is TGTGCCAGCAGCTTACAGACAGGGGGGGAACGAAGCTCCTATAATTCACCCCTCCACTTT.

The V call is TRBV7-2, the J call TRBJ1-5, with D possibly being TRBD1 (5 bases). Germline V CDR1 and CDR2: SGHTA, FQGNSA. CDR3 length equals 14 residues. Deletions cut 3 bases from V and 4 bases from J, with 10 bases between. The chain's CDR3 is CASSFYRQNQPQHF. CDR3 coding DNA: TGTGCCAGCAGCTTCTACAGGCAAAATCAGCCCCAGCATTTT.

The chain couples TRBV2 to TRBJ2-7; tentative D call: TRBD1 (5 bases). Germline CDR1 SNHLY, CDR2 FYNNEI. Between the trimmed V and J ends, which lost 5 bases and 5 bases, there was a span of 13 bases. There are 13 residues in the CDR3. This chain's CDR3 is CASSLGRAHEQYF. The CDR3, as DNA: TGTGCCAGCAGTTTGGGCAGGGCCCACGAGCAGTACTTC.

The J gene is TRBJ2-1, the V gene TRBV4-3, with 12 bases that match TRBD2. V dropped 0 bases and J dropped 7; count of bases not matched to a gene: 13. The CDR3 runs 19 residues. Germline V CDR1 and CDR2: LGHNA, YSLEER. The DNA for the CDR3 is TGCGCCAGCAGCCAAGATCACGGACTAGCGGGATTTCTCAGGAATGAGCAGTTCTTC. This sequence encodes CASSQDHGLAGFLRNEQFF.

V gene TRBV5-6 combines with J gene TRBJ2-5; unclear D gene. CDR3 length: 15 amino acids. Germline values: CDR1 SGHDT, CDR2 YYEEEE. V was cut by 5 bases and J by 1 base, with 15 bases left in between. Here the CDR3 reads CASSYASLSQETQYF. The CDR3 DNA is TGTGCCAGCAGTTATGCTAGTCTTTCCCAAGAGACCCAGTACTTC.